These 10 T cell receptor beta chains share one sample of origin, sequenced in a study of control samples from healthy donors and cancer patients. Some clones are missing from TCRdb's copy, which holds only in-frame ones; the method was immunoSEQ multiplex PCR. The table shows approximately 150,000 clones, with around 94% occurring only once. Sequencing was carried out using PBMCs. All receptors come from a man in his fifties or sixties with colorectal cancer.

The chain couples TRBV11-3 to TRBJ1-1; no reliable D call. This CDR3 spans 14 amino acids. Germline V lookup: CDR1 SGHNT, CDR2 YENEEA. Trimming took off 5 bases at V and 4 bases at J, with 14 bases between the two ends. CDR3 sequence: CASSQSWESTEAFF. The CDR3 nucleotides are TGTGCCAGCAGCCAGAGTTGGGAGAGCACTGAAGCTTTCTTT.

V usage is TRBV18 and J usage is TRBJ1-2, with 9 nucleotides matching TRBD1. The ends lost 3 bases at V and 6 bases at J; junction bases unmatched: 11. CDR1 KGHSH and CDR2 LQKENI come from the germline V gene. This CDR3 contains 16 residues. CDR3 nucleotides: TGTGCCAGCTCACCCGCGGTCGGGACAGGGATCGATGGCTACACCTTC. As protein: CASSPAVGTGIDGYTF.

J is TRBJ1-6 and V is TRBV5-8; D is perhaps TRBD1 (6 bases). The germline V gene encodes CDR1 SGHTS and CDR2 YDEGEE. This CDR3 has 16 amino acids. V lost 3 bases to trimming and J lost 6 bases, with 16 bases between them. CDR3 protein: CASSYLQGKGNSPLHF. In DNA form, the CDR3 reads TGTGCCAGCAGCTACCTCCAGGGGAAGGGTAATTCACCCCTCCACTTT.

The chain joins TRBV5-1 to TRBJ1-2; the match to TRBD1 covers 9 bases. V gave up 4 bases and J gave up 3 bases; unmatched junction bases: 4. The CDR3 sequence is 14 residues long. The germline gives CDR1 SGHRS, CDR2 YFSETQ. CDR3 nucleotide sequence: TGCGCCAGCAGCAGCCGGGACAGGGACTATGGCTACACCTTC. This gives the protein CASSSRDRDYGYTF.

This sequence joins TRBV7-8 and TRBJ1-5, with TRBD1 matching over 7 bases. There are 15 residues in the CDR3. V gave up 5 bases and J gave up 0 bases; unmatched junction bases: 4. Germline CDR1 reads SGHVS; CDR2 reads FQNEAQ. This chain's CDR3 is CASSERDSSNQPQHF. CDR3 in DNA: TGTGCCAGCAGCGAGCGGGACAGTAGCAATCAGCCCCAGCATTTT.

The sample holds one count of this clone. CDR3 sequence (DNA): TGTGCCATCAGGGTGGAAGGGGCTAACACTGAAGCTTTCTTT. Its translation is CAIRVEGANTEAFF. The chain links TRBV10-3 to TRBJ1-1, with D possibly TRBD1 on 5 matching bases. Trimming took 6 bases from V and 2 from J, leaving 13 bases between them. The CDR3 length is 14 residues. Germline V gene lookup returns CDR1 ENHRY and CDR2 SYGVKD.

CDR3 loop: CASTKGQTFSGNTIYF. The CDR3 DNA follows: TGTGCCAGCACAAAGGGGCAGACATTCTCTGGAAACACCATATATTTT. This chain links TRBV3-1 (or the pseudogene TRBV3-2) with TRBJ1-3; D might be TRBD1 (5 bases). This CDR3 contains 16 residues. Trimming stripped 7 bases from V and 0 bases from J, with 16 bases between. Germline V gives CDR1 LGHDT, CDR2 YNNKEL (reference sequence).

This chain uses TRBV30 with TRBJ1-2, with D tentatively TRBD1 (6 bases). The V gene's germline CDR1 is GTSNPN and CDR2 SVGIG (reference sequence). The CDR3 extends over 13 amino acids. Between the trimmed V and J ends, which lost 2 bases and 7 bases, there was a span of 14 bases. The CDR3 here is CAWSLTGSSGYTF. The CDR3 region has the DNA TGTGCCTGGAGTCTAACAGGGAGTTCTGGCTACACCTTC.

CDR3 sequence: CASSLASGVTYEQYF. CDR3 DNA: TGCGCCAGCAGCTTGGCTAGCGGGGTAACCTACGAGCAGTACTTC. The chain recombines TRBV5-1 with TRBJ2-7, with TRBD2 identical over 9 bases. After removal of 0 bases from V and 2 bases from J, the junction contained 3 bases not matched to a gene. This CDR3 contains 15 residues. In germline, CDR1 is SGHRS, CDR2 YFSETQ.

The V and J genes are TRBV2 and TRBJ1-2; TRBD1 aligns across 7 bases. Germline CDR1 reads SNHLY; CDR2 reads FYNNEI. CDR3 length: 13 residues. V trimming: 5 bases; J trimming: 7 bases; junction bases outside the gene matches: 7. DNA of the CDR3: TGTGCCAGCAGTATAGACAGGGAGGGTGGCTACACCTTC. It translates to CASSIDREGGYTF.